This TCR beta chain was profiled in a study of T cells in Graves' hyperthyroidism and ophthalmopathy. In this sample, this clonotype turned up many times. Its antigen is not known. Germline V CDR1 and CDR2: KGHDR, SFDVKD. There are 16 residues in the CDR3. The V end was cut by 4 bases, the J end by 1 base, with 13 bases between. Amplification yielded TCR beta CDR3 regions, with RNA transcripts as the source. A first-round RT-PCR of the TCR CDR3 used the HTBI primer set. TCRdb itself ran the multiplex PCR reads through MiXCR, one entry per CDR3 protein. Among about 320,000 distinct CDR3 sequences, approximately 16% were seen once, and the ten largest hold 33%. Whole-study results and caveats: Researchers report that a 13 V-J model separated ophthalmopathy from stable hyperthyroidism.

Sequenced sample: blood. The receptor was derived from a man in his thirties or forties with Graves' hyperthyroidism. The chain links TRBV24-1 to TRBJ1-5; D might be TRBD1 (6 bases). The CDR3 sequence is CATSDHRAGSNQPQHF. Here the CDR3 DNA reads TGTGCCACCAGTGACCACAGGGCAGGGAGCAATCAGCCCCAGCATTTT.